This entry lists 21 T cell receptor beta chains sequenced from one sample in a study of OX40 agonist ivuxolimab in advanced cancers. Library preparation was by the immunoSEQ multiplex PCR assay. The table comes from immuneACCESS by way of TCRdb, which keeps in-frame sequences with V and J called. Part of the clones is missing from these tables; in studies checked, under half for an unresolved V gene and the rest for unknown reasons. A total of about 50,000 clones appear in this sample, approximately 88% of them only once. The ten most abundant clones make up 45% to 70% of the sample. The sample here was CD4+ or CD8+ T cells sorted from blood, taken in a trial of the OX40 agonist ivuxolimab. The receptors here all came from an adult with an advanced solid tumor such as melanoma, head and neck, liver or kidney cancer.

There are a few counts of this clone. CDR3 DNA sequence: TGTGCCAGCAGCTTAGATACCGGGGCTGGCTACACCTTC. Amino acids: CASSLDTGAGYTF. V is TRBV11-2 and J is TRBJ1-2; tentative D call: TRBD1 (5 bases). Germline CDR1 reads SGHAT; CDR2 reads FQNNGV. The CDR3 is 13 amino acids. V was trimmed by 0 bases and J by 7 bases, leaving 9 bases between them.

This clone was recorded only once. CDR3 sequence reads: CASSLNYGYTF. The DNA for the CDR3 is TGTGCCAGCAGTTTAAACTATGGCTACACCTTC. J is TRBJ1-2 and V is TRBV6-6; the D is unclear. Germline-derived CDR1 and CDR2 are MNHNY and SVGAGI (reference sequence). With 4 bases removed from V and 2 bases from J, the gap between germline ends came to 2 bases. The CDR3 loop spans 11 amino acids.

The chain combines TRBV11-2 with TRBJ1-1; D gene unclear. CDR1 SGHAT and CDR2 FQNNGV come from the germline V gene. The V and J ends lost 0 bases and 3 bases respectively, with 5 bases between them. This CDR3 is built from 13 residues. CDR3 bases: TGTGCCAGCAGCTTAGAAGAGTACACTGAAGCTTTCTTT. Its translation is CASSLEEYTEAFF.

This clone was detected a few times. The chain carries TRBV6-6 and TRBJ1-5, with D perhaps matching TRBD1 (6 bases). CDR1 and CDR2 (germline): MNHNY, SVGAGI (reference sequence). Trimming removed 5 bases at V and 2 bases at J, with 13 bases between. This CDR3 region has 15 residues. The CDR3 DNA is TGTGCCAGCAGTCCACGACCAGGGGGCAATCAGCCCCAGCATTTT. It specifies CASSPRPGGNQPQHF.

The chain joins TRBV5-1 to TRBJ2-7, with 7 bases matching TRBD2. V shed 0 bases and J 6 bases; nucleotides not matched to a gene: 12. The CDR3 covers 16 residues. Looked up from germline, CDR1 is SGHRS and CDR2 is YFSETQ. The CDR3 reads CASSLGASGLFGEQYF. As DNA, the CDR3 is TGCGCCAGCAGCTTGGGGGCTAGCGGCCTTTTTGGCGAGCAGTACTTC.

CDR3 nucleotide sequence: TGTGCCAGCAGCTTGGGATTACACTCTAGCACAGATACGCAGTATTTT. It yields the protein CASSLGLHSSTDTQYF. The chain carries TRBV5-5 and TRBJ2-3; D ambiguous. Germline V gene sequence: CDR1 SGHKS, CDR2 YYEKEE (reference sequence). The CDR3 length is 16 residues. Trimming left V 0 bases short and J 0 bases short, with 11 bases between.

The chain carries TRBV7-2 and TRBJ2-6; no reliable D call. V lost 1 base, J lost 0 bases, and 4 bases lay in between. The CDR3 runs 15 residues. CDR1 is SGHTA, CDR2 FQGNSA, per germline. CDR3 protein: CASSLGGSGANVLTF. CDR3 DNA: TGTGCCAGCAGCTTAGGAGGCTCTGGGGCCAACGTCCTGACTTTC.

The V call is TRBV28, the J call TRBJ1-2; 10 bases align to TRBD1. The V gene end was trimmed by 6 bases and the J gene end by 4 bases; junction bases not matched to a gene: 11. The CDR3 length is 16 residues. Germline V CDR1 and CDR2: MDHEN, SYDVKM. The CDR3 reads CASSHGTGELLYGYTF. CDR3 DNA sequence: TGTGCCAGCAGCCATGGGACAGGGGAACTCCTCTATGGCTACACCTTC.

The chain is built from TRBV27 and TRBJ1-1; D is undetermined. Trimming removed 5 bases from V and 4 bases from J, with 11 bases in between. The CDR3 has 13 amino acids. Germline V gives CDR1 MNHEY, CDR2 SMNVEV (reference sequence). In nucleotides, the CDR3 is TGTGCCAGCAGTCTGACCCGGGCCACTGAAGCTTTCTTT. Its protein is CASSLTRATEAFF.

This clone was seen a single time. This chain uses TRBV29-1 with TRBJ1-2; 7 bases fit TRBD1. Germline loops: CDR1 SQVTM, CDR2 ANQGSEA. CDR3 length: 15 residues. J gave up 5 bases and V 3 bases, and 12 bases lay outside the gene matches. CDR3 nucleotide sequence: TGCAGCGTTGATAGTTACCCGGGACAGATGTATGGCTACACCTTC. This encodes CSVDSYPGQMYGYTF.

The chain combines TRBV5-1 with TRBJ2-5; 11 bases fit TRBD2. The trim removed 0 bases at V and 5 bases at J, leaving 6 bases unmatched. The CDR3 is 16 amino acids. Germline CDR1 and CDR2: SGHRS and YFSETQ. The CDR3 DNA sequence: TGCGCCAGCAGCTTGGTCCTAGCGGGAGGTCGGGAGACCCAGTACTTC. It specifies CASSLVLAGGRETQYF.

The chain employs TRBV27 and TRBJ1-6; TRBD1 might be the D (6 bases). Germline lookup yields CDR1 MNHEY and CDR2 SMNVEV (reference sequence). V lost 6 bases and J lost 6, with 18 bases in between. The CDR3 spans 16 residues. This CDR3 reads CASSPSSTGSNSPLHF. The CDR3 DNA follows: TGTGCCAGCAGCCCCTCCTCAACAGGGAGTAATTCACCCCTCCACTTT.

The V call is TRBV27, the J call TRBJ1-1; possibly TRBD1 for D (5 bases). V lost 4 bases and J lost 7, with 16 bases in between. Germline CDR1 reads MNHEY; CDR2 reads SMNVEV (reference sequence). The CDR3 extends over 14 amino acids. The CDR3 region is CASSSILGVFEAFF. The CDR3, as DNA: TGTGCCAGCAGTTCGATACTGGGGGTTTTTGAAGCTTTCTTT.

V usage is TRBV6-4 and J usage is TRBJ2-2; 10 nucleotides agree with TRBD2. The J segment lost 6 bases and the V segment lost 3 bases, leaving 4 bases of the junction unmatched. Germline V gene data show CDR1 as MRHNA and CDR2 as SNTAGT. The CDR3 loop spans 15 amino acids. The CDR3 here is CASSESGGAPGELFF. CDR3 nucleotide sequence: TGTGCCAGCAGTGAGAGCGGGGGGGCCCCCGGGGAGCTGTTTTTT.

The gene calls are TRBV13 and TRBJ2-7; 10 bases align to TRBD1. Unmatched junction bases numbered 7, after V lost 6 bases and J lost 5 bases. The CDR3 runs 14 residues. CDR1 is PRHDT, CDR2 FYEKMQ, per germline (reference sequence). The CDR3 is CASSRDRGGDEQYF. The CDR3 DNA sequence: TGTGCCAGCAGTCGGGACAGGGGTGGTGACGAGCAGTACTTC.

The rearrangement links TRBV18 to TRBJ2-6, with D uncertain. V lost 2 bases, J lost 0 bases, and 8 bases lay in between. Per germline, CDR1 KGHSH and CDR2 LQKENI. The CDR3 length is 16 residues. CDR3 in amino acids: CASSPSRISGANVLTF. As DNA, the CDR3 is TGTGCCAGCTCACCAAGCCGAATCTCTGGGGCCAACGTCCTGACTTTC. Variable domain in full (rest from reference TRBV18 and TRBJ2-6): NAGVMQNPRHLVRRRGQEARLRCSPMKGHSHVYWYRQLPEEGLKFMVYLQKENIIDESGMPKERFSAEFPKEGPSILRIQQVVRGDSAAYFCASSPSRISGANVLTFGAGSRLTVL.

The V gene is TRBV15, the J gene TRBJ2-1, with 7 bases that match TRBD1. The CDR3 loop spans 15 amino acids. CDR1 and CDR2 from the germline V gene are LNHNV and YYDKDF (reference sequence). V gave up 4 bases and J gave up 0 bases; unmatched junction bases: 3. The CDR3 DNA reads as TGTGCCACCAGCAAGGACAGGAGCTCCTACAATGAGCAGTTCTTC. This gives the protein CATSKDRSSYNEQFF.

CDR3 DNA sequence: TGTGCCAGCAGCTTTCAGGGTTTCGCTGGGGCCAACGTCCTGACTTTC. It encodes CASSFQGFAGANVLTF. This chain joins TRBV11-2 and TRBJ2-6; D perhaps matches TRBD1 (5 bases). The V gene's germline CDR1 is SGHAT and CDR2 FQNNGV. V was trimmed by 3 bases and J by 2 bases, leaving 11 bases between them. This CDR3 is 16 amino acids long.

V gene TRBV5-4 combines with J gene TRBJ1-2; 10 nucleotides match TRBD1. Germline assignment: CDR1 SGHNT and CDR2 YYREEE (reference sequence). J gave up 6 bases and V 3 bases, and 8 bases lay outside the gene matches. The CDR3 spans 15 residues. The CDR3 region has the DNA TGTGCCAGCAGCTATCTGGACAGGGGGGTCGATGGCTACACCTTC. It encodes CASSYLDRGVDGYTF.

The V call is TRBV7-9, the J call TRBJ2-7; TRBD2 matches at 8 bases. Germline V gene sequence: CDR1 SEHNR, CDR2 FQNEAQ (reference sequence). The CDR3 is made up of 17 amino acids. V dropped 5 bases and J dropped 5; count of bases not matched to a gene: 17. Written as DNA, the CDR3 is TGTGCCAGCAGCCGACTCGGGGCGGGACTAGGCCTGAACGAGCAGTACTTC. Its translation: CASSRLGAGLGLNEQYF.

J is TRBJ2-3 and V is TRBV6-4; D is undetermined. Germline-derived CDR1 and CDR2 are MRHNA and SNTAGT. The CDR3 spans 13 residues. The V end lost 2 bases, the J end lost 4 bases, and 7 bases lay between the germline ends. The CDR3 spells CASSDKGSDTQYF. The CDR3 DNA reads TGTGCCAGCAGTGACAAGGGTTCAGATACGCAGTATTTT.